This T cell receptor (beta chain) was found in a study of blood T cell repertoires in COVID-19. The wider study: PBMCs, B-cell-depleted T cells, or T cells provided the cDNA or gDNA that made up the material.

Authors' analysis steps: Amplification of reference gene primers was used by the study to estimate nucleated cell counts. Sequencing was performed with immunoSEQ multiplex PCR; in TCRdb, only in-frame clones are kept and a portion is missing. That table supplies the V and J calls and clone size; D and trimming were determined from the DNA. Among about 480,000 clones listed, 85% to 90% were seen once. This sequence was found in a man between 18 and 29 years old with COVID-19, enrolled during active disease. The sequenced sample was peripheral blood.

The CDR3 DNA reads TGTGCCTGGAGACTAGCGGGAGGTCAGACCCAGTACTTC. Protein product: CAWRLAGGQTQYF. V and J are TRBV30 and TRBJ2-5, with 12 bases fitting TRBD2. The CDR3 totals 13 residues. CDR1 is GTSNPN and CDR2 is SVGIG in the germline V gene (reference sequence). With 3 bases clipped from V and 6 bases from J, the junction kept 2 bases outside the gene matches.